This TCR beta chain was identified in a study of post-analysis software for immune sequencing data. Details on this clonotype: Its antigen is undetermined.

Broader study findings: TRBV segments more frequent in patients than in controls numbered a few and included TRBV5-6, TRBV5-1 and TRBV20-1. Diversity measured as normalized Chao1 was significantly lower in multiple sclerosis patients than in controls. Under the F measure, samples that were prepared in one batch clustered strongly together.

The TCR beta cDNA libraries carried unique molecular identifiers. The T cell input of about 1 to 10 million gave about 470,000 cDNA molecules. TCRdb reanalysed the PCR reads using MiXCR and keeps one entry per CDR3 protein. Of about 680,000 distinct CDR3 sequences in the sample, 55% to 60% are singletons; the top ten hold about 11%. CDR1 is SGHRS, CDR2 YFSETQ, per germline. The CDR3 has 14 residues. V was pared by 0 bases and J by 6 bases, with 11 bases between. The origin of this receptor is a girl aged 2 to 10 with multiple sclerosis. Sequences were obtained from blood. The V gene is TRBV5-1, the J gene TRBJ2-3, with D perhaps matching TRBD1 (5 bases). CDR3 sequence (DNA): TGCGCCAGCAGCTTGGCCTATTCAGGGGATACGCAGTATTTT. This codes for CASSLAYSGDTQYF.